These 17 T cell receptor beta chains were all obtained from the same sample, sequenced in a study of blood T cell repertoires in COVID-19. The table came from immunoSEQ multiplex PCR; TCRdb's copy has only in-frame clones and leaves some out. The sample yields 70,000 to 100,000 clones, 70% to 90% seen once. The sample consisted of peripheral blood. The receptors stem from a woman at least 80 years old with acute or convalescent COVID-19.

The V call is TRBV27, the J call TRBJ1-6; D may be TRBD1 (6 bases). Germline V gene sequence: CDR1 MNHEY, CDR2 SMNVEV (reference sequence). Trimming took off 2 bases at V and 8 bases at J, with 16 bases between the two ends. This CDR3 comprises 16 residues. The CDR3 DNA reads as TGTGCCAGCAGTTTAGATTTGGACAGATCACATTCACCCCTCCACTTT. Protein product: CASSLDLDRSHSPLHF.

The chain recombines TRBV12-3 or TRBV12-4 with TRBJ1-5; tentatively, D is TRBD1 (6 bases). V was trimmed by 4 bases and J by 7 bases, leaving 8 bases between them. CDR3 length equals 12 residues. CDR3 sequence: CASSWTDQPQHF. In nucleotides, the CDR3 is TGTGCCAGCAGTTGGACAGACCAGCCCCAGCATTTT.

In nucleotides, the CDR3 is TGTGCCAGCAGCTTGGCCGGACAGGGGGAAGAGACCCAGTACTTC. It codes for CASSLAGQGEETQYF. The chain employs TRBV5-6 and TRBJ2-5, with 10 bases identical to TRBD1. Germline V gene data show CDR1 as SGHDT and CDR2 as YYEEEE. The junction had 2 bases not matched to a gene; V was cut back by 0 bases and J by 3 bases. The CDR3 covers 15 residues. The variable domain in full, with the rest retrieved from reference TRBV5-6 and TRBJ2-5, is DAGVTQSPTHLIKTRGQQVTLRCSPKSGHDTVSWYQQALGQGPQFIFQYYEEEERQRGNFPDRFSGHQFPNYSSELNVNALLLGDSALYLCASSLAGQGEETQYFGPGTRLLVL.

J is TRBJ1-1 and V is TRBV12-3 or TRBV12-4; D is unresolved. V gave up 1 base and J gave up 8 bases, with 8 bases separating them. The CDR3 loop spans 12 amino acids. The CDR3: CASSLGSREAFF. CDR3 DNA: TGTGCCAGCAGTTTAGGGTCCAGGGAAGCTTTCTTT.

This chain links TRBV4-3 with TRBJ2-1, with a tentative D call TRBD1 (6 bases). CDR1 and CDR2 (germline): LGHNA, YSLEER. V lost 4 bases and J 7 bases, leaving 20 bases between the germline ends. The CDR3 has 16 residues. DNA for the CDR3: TGCGCCAGCAGCCTTTCGACAGGACCCGCTGGGAATGAGCAGTTCTTC. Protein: CASSLSTGPAGNEQFF.

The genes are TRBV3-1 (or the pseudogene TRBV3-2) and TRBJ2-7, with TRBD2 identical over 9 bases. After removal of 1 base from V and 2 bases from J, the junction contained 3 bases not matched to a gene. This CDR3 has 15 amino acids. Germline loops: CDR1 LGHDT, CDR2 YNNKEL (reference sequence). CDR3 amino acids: CASSQGGLATYEQYF. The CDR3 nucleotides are TGTGCCAGCAGCCAAGGCGGACTAGCGACCTACGAGCAGTACTTC.

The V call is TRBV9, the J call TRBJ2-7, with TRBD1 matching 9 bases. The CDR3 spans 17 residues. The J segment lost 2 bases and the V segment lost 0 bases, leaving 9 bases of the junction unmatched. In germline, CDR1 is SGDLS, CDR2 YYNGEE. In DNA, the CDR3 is TGTGCCAGCAGCGTAGGAGTCTTGGGGACAGGGACCTACGAGCAGTACTTC. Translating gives CASSVGVLGTGTYEQYF.

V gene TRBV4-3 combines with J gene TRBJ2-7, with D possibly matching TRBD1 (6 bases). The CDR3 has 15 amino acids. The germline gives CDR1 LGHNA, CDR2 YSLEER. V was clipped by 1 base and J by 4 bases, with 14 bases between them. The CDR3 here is CASSQGLGAWYEQYF. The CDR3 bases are TGCGCCAGCAGCCAAGGTTTGGGGGCTTGGTACGAGCAGTACTTC.

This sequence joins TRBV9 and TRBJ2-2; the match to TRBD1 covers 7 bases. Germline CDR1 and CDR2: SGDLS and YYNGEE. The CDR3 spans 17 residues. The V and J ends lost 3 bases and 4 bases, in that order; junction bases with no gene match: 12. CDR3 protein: CASSALGRGIRTGELFF. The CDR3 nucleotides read TGTGCCAGCAGCGCGCTCGGCAGGGGGATTCGCACCGGGGAGCTGTTTTTT.

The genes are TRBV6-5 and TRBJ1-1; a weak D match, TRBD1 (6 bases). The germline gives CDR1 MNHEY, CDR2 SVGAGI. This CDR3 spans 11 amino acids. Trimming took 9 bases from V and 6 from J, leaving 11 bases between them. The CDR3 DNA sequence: TGTGCCAGTTTAGGGGGGGCTGAAGCTTTCTTT. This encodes CASLGGAEAFF.

The CDR3 DNA sequence: TGCGCCAGCAGCTTAGGACTAAACGAGCAGTTCTTC. This gives the protein CASSLGLNEQFF. The rearrangement joins TRBV5-1 to TRBJ2-1; D perhaps matches TRBD2 (6 bases). This CDR3 comprises 12 residues. V was cut by 2 bases and J by 10 bases, with 10 bases left in between. The germline gives CDR1 SGHRS, CDR2 YFSETQ.

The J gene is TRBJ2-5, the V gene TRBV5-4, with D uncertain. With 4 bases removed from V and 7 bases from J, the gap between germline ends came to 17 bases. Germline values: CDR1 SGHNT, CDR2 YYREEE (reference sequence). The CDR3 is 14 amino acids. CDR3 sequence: CASSQRSSSGTQYF. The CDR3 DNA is TGTGCCAGCAGCCAGAGGAGTAGTTCGGGGACCCAGTACTTC.

CDR3 in amino acids: CASSLDSQGAREQYF. CDR3 bases: TGTGCCAGCAGCTTAGATTCCCAGGGGGCGCGTGAGCAGTACTTC. V is TRBV7-9 and J is TRBJ2-7; 8 nucleotides match TRBD1. Looked up from germline, CDR1 is SEHNR and CDR2 is FQNEAQ (reference sequence). The CDR3 length is 15 residues. V lost 1 base and J lost 7; bases outside the gene matches: 9.

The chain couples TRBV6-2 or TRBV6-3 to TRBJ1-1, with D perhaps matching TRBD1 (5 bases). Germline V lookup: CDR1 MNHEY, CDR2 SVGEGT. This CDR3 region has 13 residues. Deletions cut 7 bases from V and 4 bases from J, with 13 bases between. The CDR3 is CASTPDSGTEAFF. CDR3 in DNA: TGTGCCAGCACCCCCGACAGTGGCACTGAAGCTTTCTTT.

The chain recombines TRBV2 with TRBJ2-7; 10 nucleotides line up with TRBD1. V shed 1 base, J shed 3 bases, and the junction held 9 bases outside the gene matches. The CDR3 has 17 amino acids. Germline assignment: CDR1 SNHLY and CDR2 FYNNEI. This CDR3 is CASSEGVRGTGDYEQYF. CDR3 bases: TGTGCCAGCAGTGAAGGGGTTAGGGGGACAGGGGACTACGAGCAGTACTTC.

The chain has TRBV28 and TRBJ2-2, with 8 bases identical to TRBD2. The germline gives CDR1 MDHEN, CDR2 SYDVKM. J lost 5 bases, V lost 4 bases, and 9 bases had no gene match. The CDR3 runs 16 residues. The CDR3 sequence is CASSSAGSGGTGELFF. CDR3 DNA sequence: TGTGCCAGCAGTTCCGCGGGGAGCGGGGGTACCGGGGAGCTGTTTTTT.

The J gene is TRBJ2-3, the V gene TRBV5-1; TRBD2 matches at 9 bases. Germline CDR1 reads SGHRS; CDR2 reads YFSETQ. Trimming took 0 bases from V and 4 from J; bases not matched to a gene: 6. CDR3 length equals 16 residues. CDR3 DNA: TGCGCCAGCAGCTTGGAGGCGGCGGGAGGGGCAGATACGCAGTATTTT. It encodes CASSLEAAGGADTQYF.